This is a list of T cell receptor beta chains from one sample in a study of identical twins. TCRdb re-analysed the 5' RACE reads in MiXCR, keeping a single row per CDR3 protein. The sample records roughly 720,000 distinct CDR3 sequences, about 20% being singletons. These data were also reused for a study on T cells expressing NK-cell markers.

Sequenced material: PBMCs. All receptors derive from a woman aged 18-29 years in good health. CDR3s leave out the opening cysteine and the closing phenylalanine or tryptophan. Clone size is stated in some rows and not others, as once, few, many or a class when expanded.

few | TRBV10-1 | ASRAGSGSDEQF
few | TRBV6-5 | ASKTLGQY
. | TRBV5-4 | ASSSRNYEQY
. | TRBV12-3/TRBV12-4 | ASSLAGAGNYEQY
few | TRBV5-1 | ASSLVLSGGTGELF
. | TRBV20-1 | SATIGTDYQPQH
. | TRBV5-1 | ASSPVGQIYEQY
few | TRBV7-9 | ASSQQGDRIYGYT
few | TRBV29-1 | SVSRQGPGKLF
. | TRBV5-5 | ASRVAGGATGELF
. | TRBV18 | ASSKGETYEQY
. | TRBV7-9 | ASSLRGSSDDTQY
once | TRBV5-5 | ASSVSRLGSEQF
. | TRBV6-5 | ASSYSWDRPSYEQY
many | TRBV12-3/TRBV12-4 | ASSLIRGQGANTEAF
. | TRBV7-9 | ASSPIPGTGDTEAF
. | TRBV11-2 | ASSEQPNTGELF
. | TRBV7-9 | ASSTLGRGGQETQY
. | TRBV6-4 | ASSVLGDGTDTQY
few | TRBV12-3/TRBV12-4 | AAGTSEDDEQF
few | TRBV24-1 | ATSDRGSSYNEQF
few | TRBV10-3 | AISESKVSGTVNEQF
. | TRBV9 | ASTSGQGLNEQY
. | TRBV20-1 | SASYPSGTGANEQF
few | TRBV7-9 | ASSSGVAPDGYT
few | TRBV6-5 | ASMSHGETQY
. | TRBV12-3/TRBV12-4 | ASSSGRAHAPLH
many | TRBV25-1 | ASSESVGRARYGYT
few | TRBV12-3/TRBV12-4 | ASTLSRGANVLT
. | TRBV18 | ASSPRRGQGTDQPQH
. | TRBV20-1 | SAPPRAGQETQY
. | TRBV27 | ASSPGQGTYYEQY
. | TRBV20-1 | SARDPAPPDTEAF
many | TRBV6-5 | ASSYGQGNTEAF
. | TRBV4-3 | ASSQASSGYSYNEQF
. | TRBV3-1 | ASSDEGTGDGYT
many | TRBV5-1 | ASSLGTSNEQF
few | TRBV12-3/TRBV12-4 | ASSLPSREAAETQY
. | TRBV6-5 | ASSHGPAYNEQF
. | TRBV6-4 | ASSASAGGIYNEQF
few | TRBV7-9 | ASSLDSGIQETQY
. | TRBV9 | ASSGGQGVYEQY